The 14 T cell receptor beta chains listed next were all sequenced from one sample in a study of OX40 agonist ivuxolimab in advanced cancers. Sequenced by immunoSEQ multiplex PCR; TCRdb stores in-frame clones only, minus some. The sample lists about 22,000 clones, under 85% occurring once. The specimen was CD4+ or CD8+ T cells sorted from blood, collected in a trial of the OX40 agonist ivuxolimab. The source of these receptors is an adult with an advanced solid tumor such as melanoma, head and neck, liver or kidney cancer.

The gene calls are TRBV6-5 and TRBJ1-1, with 8 bases that match TRBD1. V shed 5 bases and J 0 bases; nucleotides not matched to a gene: 5. The germline CDR1 and CDR2 sequences are MNHEY and SVGAGI. This CDR3 comprises 15 residues. The CDR3 sequence is CASSQWTGMNTEAFF. The CDR3 region has the DNA TGTGCCAGCAGTCAGTGGACAGGGATGAACACTGAAGCTTTCTTT.

The chain employs TRBV7-6 and TRBJ2-7; TRBD1 aligns across 8 bases. CDR3 length: 18 amino acids. Unmatched junction bases numbered 16, after V lost 4 bases and J lost 2 bases. Germline V CDR1 and CDR2: SGHVS, FNYEAQ. CDR3 sequence: CASSSGGGRGPTTYEQYF. CDR3 sequence (DNA): TGTGCCAGCAGCTCCGGAGGGGGCAGGGGGCCTACCACCTACGAGCAGTACTTC.

This chain links TRBV15 with TRBJ1-1; D gene ambiguous. Per germline, CDR1 LNHNV and CDR2 YYDKDF (reference sequence). This CDR3 spans 11 amino acids. Trimming left V 2 bases short and J 10 bases short, with 8 bases between. The CDR3 DNA follows: TGTGCCACCAGCAGACCGCCTGGAGCTTTCTTT. This gives the protein CATSRPPGAFF.

The V call is TRBV7-9, the J call TRBJ2-3, with a possible D match to TRBD1 (6 bases). V lost 5 bases and J lost 1, with 13 bases in between. Germline V gene lookup returns CDR1 SEHNR and CDR2 FQNEAQ (reference sequence). This CDR3 is 15 amino acids long. CDR3 loop: CASSPMGARTDTQYF. CDR3 sequence (DNA): TGTGCCAGCAGCCCCATGGGGGCCCGCACAGATACGCAGTATTTT.

This clone was counted a few times. The chain links TRBV29-1 to TRBJ2-7; 7 nucleotides match TRBD1. Germline V gene sequence: CDR1 SQVTM, CDR2 ANQGSEA. This CDR3 region has 13 residues. The V gene end was trimmed by 4 bases and the J gene end by 5 bases; junction bases not matched to a gene: 8. The CDR3 here is CSVAGTERNEQYF. CDR3 DNA sequence: TGCAGCGTTGCCGGGACAGAGCGTAACGAGCAGTACTTC.

J is TRBJ2-5 and V is TRBV7-9; TRBD2 is a possible D gene (6 bases). This CDR3 spans 18 amino acids. Looked up from germline, CDR1 is SEHNR and CDR2 is FQNEAQ (reference sequence). The V and J ends lost 5 bases and 2 bases respectively, with 24 bases between them. CDR3 region: CASSRGWVGRTEQETQYF. The CDR3 DNA is TGTGCCAGCAGCCGGGGGTGGGTTGGCAGAACCGAACAAGAGACCCAGTACTTC.

The J gene is TRBJ2-5, the V gene TRBV6-6; 7 bases agree with TRBD1. The junction had 3 bases not matched to a gene; V was cut back by 8 bases and J by 3 bases. CDR1 MNHNY and CDR2 SVGAGI come from the germline V gene (reference sequence). The CDR3 consists of 12 residues. CDR3 protein: CASAGTEETQYF. CDR3 in DNA: TGTGCCAGCGCAGGGACAGAAGAGACCCAGTACTTC.

Only one count was recorded for this clone. This chain uses TRBV27 with TRBJ2-7; D remains ambiguous. Trimming cost V 0 bases and J 4 bases, with 7 bases left between them. Germline lookup yields CDR1 MNHEY and CDR2 SMNVEV (reference sequence). This CDR3 has 13 amino acids. The CDR3 bases are TGTGCCAGCAGTTTATCGGCCCATTACGAGCAGTACTTC. Its translation is CASSLSAHYEQYF.

The chain employs TRBV4-3 and TRBJ1-2; 7 nucleotides agree with TRBD1. Trimming removed 0 bases from V and 6 bases from J; junction bases left unmatched: 16. Germline CDR1 reads LGHNA; CDR2 reads YSLEER. The CDR3 spans 18 residues. The CDR3 nucleotides are TGCGCCAGCAGCCAAGATAGGGGGCGAAGGGACACCAGGAATGGCTACACCTTC. This codes for CASSQDRGRRDTRNGYTF.

The gene calls are TRBV27 and TRBJ1-6, with TRBD1 matching 9 bases. The V and J ends lost 8 bases and 7 bases, in that order; junction bases with no gene match: 6. CDR1 is MNHEY and CDR2 is SMNVEV in the germline V gene (reference sequence). CDR3 length: 14 amino acids. CDR3 residues: CASSSQGANSPLHF. The CDR3 DNA reads TGTGCCAGCTCATCACAGGGGGCAAATTCACCCCTCCACTTT.

V usage is TRBV7-9 and J usage is TRBJ2-7; D may be TRBD1 (6 bases). In germline, CDR1 is SEHNR, CDR2 FQNEAQ (reference sequence). V was shortened by 4 bases and J by 2 bases, with 15 bases between the two germline ends. CDR3 size: 15 residues. Here the CDR3 reads CASSYGTPATYEQYF. The CDR3 coding sequence is TGTGCCAGCAGCTACGGGACACCGGCCACCTACGAGCAGTACTTC.

The chain is built from TRBV6-1 and TRBJ1-4, with 9 bases aligning to TRBD1. Germline lookup yields CDR1 MNHNS and CDR2 SASEGT. CDR3 length: 13 amino acids. After removal of 9 bases from V and 7 bases from J, the junction contained 6 bases not matched to a gene. The CDR3 spells CASRDRESEKLFF. For the CDR3, the DNA is TGTGCCAGTAGGGACAGGGAGAGTGAAAAACTGTTTTTT.

CDR3 nucleotides: TGCGCCAGCAGCCACCCCCTAGCGGGGCGAAGGGACGGGGAGCTGTTTTTT. Protein: CASSHPLAGRRDGELFF. The genes are TRBV4-3 and TRBJ2-2, with 9 bases fitting TRBD2. V trimming: 3 bases; J trimming: 7 bases; junction bases outside the gene matches: 12. Germline lookup yields CDR1 LGHNA and CDR2 YSLEER. The CDR3 loop spans 17 amino acids.

The gene calls are TRBV5-6 and TRBJ1-3, with a possible D match to TRBD1 (6 bases). The CDR3 contains 15 residues. Germline loops: CDR1 SGHDT, CDR2 YYEEEE. The ends were cut back, 2 bases at V and 2 bases at J, with 11 bases in the middle. CDR3 in amino acids: CASSLVSGAGNTIYF. Written as DNA, the CDR3 is TGTGCCAGCAGCTTAGTCTCAGGGGCTGGAAACACCATATATTTT.